Below, 28 T cell receptor beta chains from the same sample are listed, as sequenced in a study of T cell responses to AZD1222 COVID-19 vaccine. TCRdb keeps only in-frame clones here, not all; method: immunoSEQ multiplex PCR. The repertoire holds 120,000 or so clones, 75% to 90% seen once, with approximately 1.5% in the top ten. The sample in question was peripheral blood, obtained on day 0 of AZD1222 vaccination. The receptors come from an adult in good health.

This sequence joins TRBV18 and TRBJ2-1, with a weak D call TRBD2 (5 bases). Looked up from germline, CDR1 is KGHSH and CDR2 is LQKENI. This CDR3 region has 16 residues. V shed 2 bases and J shed 2 bases, with 13 bases lying between them. The CDR3 loop reads CASSPSEDHPYNEQFF. CDR3 bases: TGTGCCAGCTCACCATCGGAGGACCACCCCTACAATGAGCAGTTCTTC. Full variable domain (missing parts from reference TRBV18 and TRBJ2-1): NAGVMQNPRHLVRRRGQEARLRCSPMKGHSHVYWYRQLPEEGLKFMVYLQKENIIDESGMPKERFSAEFPKEGPSILRIQQVVRGDSAAYFCASSPSEDHPYNEQFFGPGTRLTVL.

This clone is a singleton in its sample. V gene TRBV11-2 combines with J gene TRBJ1-6, with unresolved D. V was clipped by 1 base and J by 6 bases, with 1 base between them. This CDR3 contains 12 residues. Germline loops: CDR1 SGHAT, CDR2 FQNNGV. CDR3 DNA: TGTGCCAGCAGCTTAGGTAATTCACCCCTCCACTTT. This sequence encodes CASSLGNSPLHF.

V is TRBV19 and J is TRBJ1-1, with D unresolved. The V and J ends lost 2 bases and 0 bases respectively, with 13 bases between them. Germline V lookup: CDR1 LNHDA, CDR2 SQIVND (reference sequence). The CDR3 is made up of 16 amino acids. CDR3: CASSIILRKVNTEAFF. DNA for the CDR3: TGTGCCAGTAGTATAATACTTAGGAAAGTGAACACTGAAGCTTTCTTT.

This clone was recorded a few times. The gene calls are TRBV24-1 and TRBJ2-1; D is unclear. Germline values: CDR1 KGHDR, CDR2 SFDVKD. The CDR3 length is 12 residues. V was trimmed by 3 bases and J by 8 bases, leaving 7 bases between them. The CDR3 DNA reads as TGTGCCACCAGTGATGGGTCGGATGAGCAGTTCTTC. Its protein is CATSDGSDEQFF.

This clone appeared a single time. This chain uses TRBV10-3 with TRBJ1-6; 8 bases match TRBD1. V shed 2 bases and J 9 bases; nucleotides not matched to a gene: 6. The length of the CDR3 is 15 residues. The V gene's germline CDR1 is ENHRY and CDR2 SYGVKD. This chain's CDR3 is CAISEADRGSSPLHF. CDR3 bases: TGTGCCATCAGTGAGGCCGACAGGGGAAGTTCACCCCTCCACTTT.

The chain links TRBV4-1 to TRBJ2-1, with 10 bases that match TRBD2. The CDR3 length is 15 residues. The germline V gene encodes CDR1 MGHRA and CDR2 YSYEKL. The trim removed 4 bases at V and 6 bases at J, leaving 6 bases unmatched. The CDR3 loop reads CASSPSGGRGNEQFF. CDR3 nucleotide sequence: TGCGCCAGCAGCCCTAGCGGGGGAAGGGGCAATGAGCAGTTCTTC.

CDR3 nucleotide sequence: TGTGCCAGTAGTAGGGGACAGGGCACCGGGGAGCTGTTTTTT. Translating gives CASSRGQGTGELFF. The rearrangement uses TRBV19 and TRBJ2-2; TRBD1 agrees at 9 bases. The CDR3 length is 14 residues. In germline, CDR1 is LNHDA, CDR2 SQIVND (reference sequence). V lost 4 bases and J lost 4; bases outside the gene matches: 1.

The rearrangement links TRBV13 to TRBJ1-1, with 9 bases identical to TRBD1. The CDR3 runs 15 residues. CDR1 is PRHDT, CDR2 FYEKMQ, per germline (reference sequence). Losses at the gene ends were 5 bases for V and 5 bases for J; bases not matched to a gene: 9. The chain's CDR3 is CASSTPRTGVTEAFF. CDR3 nucleotide sequence: TGTGCCAGCAGCACCCCGAGGACAGGGGTGACTGAAGCTTTCTTT.

Only a few counts were recorded for this clone. V is TRBV12-3 or TRBV12-4 and J is TRBJ1-3; weak D call: TRBD1 (6 bases). CDR3 length equals 13 residues. V gave up 4 bases and J gave up 4 bases, with 8 bases separating them. CDR3 nucleotides: TGTGCCAGCAGTTGGGGGGGCGGAAACACCATATATTTT. Translated, it gives CASSWGGGNTIYF.

The rearrangement links TRBV7-2 to TRBJ1-5; perhaps TRBD1 as D (6 bases). V lost 2 bases and J 6 bases, leaving 17 bases between the germline ends. The length of the CDR3 is 16 residues. Germline values: CDR1 SGHTA, CDR2 FQGNSA. The CDR3 DNA reads TGTGCCAGCAGCTTAAGTTGGCAGGGGTTGGGTCAGCCCCAGCATTTT. Protein: CASSLSWQGLGQPQHF.

V usage is TRBV20-1 and J usage is TRBJ1-2, with 8 bases identical to TRBD1. Germline V gene lookup returns CDR1 DFQATT and CDR2 SNEGSKA (reference sequence). The V segment lost 4 bases and the J segment 10 bases; nucleotides outside the gene matches: 8. This CDR3 has 12 amino acids. This chain's CDR3 is CSATDRGEDYTF. The CDR3, as DNA: TGCAGTGCTACTGACAGGGGAGAAGACTACACCTTC.

The chain links TRBV27 to TRBJ1-4; D is ambiguous. CDR3 length: 14 amino acids. Germline V gene lookup returns CDR1 MNHEY and CDR2 SMNVEV (reference sequence). V was shortened by 4 bases and J by 8 bases, with 14 bases between the two germline ends. The CDR3: CASSSHISREKLFF. DNA for the CDR3: TGTGCCAGCAGTTCCCACATAAGTAGGGAAAAACTGTTTTTT.

This chain joins TRBV7-2 and TRBJ1-2; D call uncertain. This CDR3 has 14 residues. The V gene's germline CDR1 is SGHTA and CDR2 FQGNSA. V was pared by 0 bases and J by 2 bases, with 7 bases between. The CDR3 spells CASSLARSNYGYTF. The CDR3 nucleotides are TGTGCCAGCAGCTTAGCGCGTAGCAACTATGGCTACACCTTC.

CDR3 coding DNA: TGTGCCAGCAGTCGACTAGCAAGCTCCTACGAGCAGTACTTC. Its translation is CASSRLASSYEQYF. V is TRBV2 and J is TRBJ2-7; 7 nucleotides match TRBD2. This CDR3 has 14 residues. The germline gives CDR1 SNHLY, CDR2 FYNNEI. V dropped 5 bases and J dropped 0; count of bases not matched to a gene: 4.

This chain links TRBV6-5 with TRBJ2-7; D unresolved. The length of the CDR3 is 11 residues. The V gene lost 4 bases and the J gene lost 6 bases, with 7 bases spanning the gap. CDR1 and CDR2 from the germline V gene are MNHEY and SVGAGI. CDR3 in amino acids: CASSSRLEQYF. CDR3 sequence (DNA): TGTGCCAGCAGTTCTAGGCTCGAGCAGTACTTC.

The V gene is TRBV6-5, the J gene TRBJ1-5; D remains unclear. From germline, CDR1 is MNHEY and CDR2 SVGAGI. The CDR3 runs 11 residues. Trimming pared 6 bases from V and 4 bases from J, leaving 4 bases between. The CDR3 DNA is TGTGCCAGCAGAGGGAATCAGCCCCAGCATTTT. Amino acid sequence: CASRGNQPQHF.

This chain connects TRBV5-4 to TRBJ1-2, with D perhaps matching TRBD1 (5 bases). The CDR3 runs 17 residues. Between the trimmed V and J ends, which lost 1 base and 4 bases, there was a span of 20 bases. In germline, CDR1 is SGHNT, CDR2 YYREEE (reference sequence). The CDR3 spells CASSLTQRGQGGYGYTF. CDR3 coding DNA: TGTGCCAGCAGCTTGACGCAACGGGGCCAGGGTGGCTATGGCTACACCTTC. Combining the CDR3 with reference TRBV5-4 and TRBJ1-2 gives the whole variable domain ETGVTQSPTHLIKTRGQQVTLRCSSQSGHNTVSWYQQALGQGPQFIFQYYREEENGRGNFPPRFSGLQFPNYSSELNVNALELDDSALYLCASSLTQRGQGGYGYTFGSGTRLTVV.

This sequence joins TRBV5-5 and TRBJ1-3, with no clear D. This CDR3 region has 14 residues. The V gene's germline CDR1 is SGHKS and CDR2 YYEKEE (reference sequence). V lost 5 bases and J 0 bases, leaving 9 bases between the germline ends. The CDR3 loop is CASSEGFSGNTIYF. The CDR3 region has the DNA TGTGCCAGCAGTGAGGGTTTCTCTGGAAACACCATATATTTT.

The count of this clone is one. CDR3 protein: CASSQEGQGASGYTF. CDR3 sequence (DNA): TGTGCCAGCAGCCAAGAAGGACAGGGGGCGTCTGGCTACACCTTC. The rearrangement uses TRBV4-2 and TRBJ1-2; TRBD1 matches 11 bases. V lost 0 bases, J lost 7 bases, and 4 bases stayed unmatched. The germline gives CDR1 LGHNA, CDR2 YNFKEQ. The CDR3 has 15 residues.

The V gene is TRBV19, the J gene TRBJ1-2; D is possibly TRBD1 (5 bases). V was trimmed by 8 bases and J by 4 bases, leaving 11 bases between them. Germline V gives CDR1 LNHDA, CDR2 SQIVND (reference sequence). CDR3 length: 12 residues. CDR3 region: CASRGEGYGYTF. CDR3 coding DNA: TGTGCCAGTCGAGGGGAGGGCTATGGCTACACCTTC.

The rearrangement joins TRBV9 to TRBJ2-1, with D tentatively TRBD1 (6 bases). In germline, CDR1 is SGDLS, CDR2 YYNGEE. CDR3 length: 16 amino acids. Trimming stripped 3 bases from V and 6 bases from J, with 19 bases between. CDR3 region: CASSAGHSRRGNEQFF. In DNA, the CDR3 is TGTGCCAGCAGCGCGGGACACAGTAGACGGGGCAATGAGCAGTTCTTC.

The chain combines TRBV19 with TRBJ1-5; 7 nucleotides align to TRBD1. CDR1 is LNHDA, CDR2 SQIVND, per germline (reference sequence). This CDR3 comprises 15 residues. Trimming cost V 5 bases and J 1 base; bases outside gene matches: 5. The CDR3 bases are TGTGCCAGTAGTTGGGCAGGGGGGAGCAATCAGCCCCAGCATTTT. Its protein is CASSWAGGSNQPQHF. Supplemented by reference TRBV19 and TRBJ1-5, the full variable domain reads DGGITQSPKYLFRKEGQNVTLSCEQNLNHDAMYWYRQDPGQGLRLIYYSQIVNDFQKGDIAEGYSVSREKKESFPLTVTSAQKNPTAFYLCASSWAGGSNQPQHFGDGTRLSIL.

The chain joins TRBV12-3 or TRBV12-4 to TRBJ1-2; no firm D call. V was trimmed by 8 bases and J by 8 bases, leaving 15 bases between them. The CDR3 is 12 residues long. In DNA, the CDR3 is TGTGCCAGCGGATTAACGTCCGGGGGCTACACCTTC. Translation: CASGLTSGGYTF.

This sequence joins TRBV11-3 and TRBJ2-3; 8 bases are a match to TRBD1. Germline CDR1 and CDR2: SGHNT and YENEEA. The V gene end was trimmed by 0 bases and the J gene end by 3 bases; junction bases not matched to a gene: 2. The length of the CDR3 is 15 residues. The CDR3 is CASSLDQGATDTQYF. CDR3 nucleotide sequence: TGTGCCAGCAGCTTAGATCAGGGGGCGACAGATACGCAGTATTTT.

The chain joins TRBV27 to TRBJ2-2; D is unresolved. CDR3 length: 15 residues. Between the trimmed V and J ends, which lost 1 base and 1 base, there was a span of 7 bases. Germline assignment: CDR1 MNHEY and CDR2 SMNVEV (reference sequence). DNA of the CDR3: TGTGCCAGCAGTTTATATGCCGGGAACACCGGGGAGCTGTTTTTT. This encodes CASSLYAGNTGELFF.

CDR3 nucleotide sequence: TGCGCCAGCAGCCAAGATGGCCAGGGTGGAAACACCATATATTTT. Residues: CASSQDGQGGNTIYF. J is TRBJ1-3 and V is TRBV4-1, with D possibly matching TRBD1 (5 bases). In germline, CDR1 is MGHRA, CDR2 YSYEKL. CDR3 length equals 15 residues. V was cut by 0 bases and J by 3 bases, with 9 bases left in between.

This chain joins TRBV3-1 (or the pseudogene TRBV3-2) and TRBJ1-6; 7 bases match TRBD1. With 4 bases clipped from V and 7 bases from J, the junction kept 10 bases outside the gene matches. The germline V gene encodes CDR1 LGHDT and CDR2 YNNKEL (reference sequence). The CDR3 contains 16 residues. CDR3 region: CASSLLGQSENSPLHF. Here the CDR3 DNA reads TGTGCCAGCAGCCTATTGGGACAGTCAGAGAATTCACCCCTCCACTTT.

CDR3 sequence (DNA): TGCGCCAGCAGCTTGGAGGTGTCGGACGAGCAGTACTTC. Translation gives CASSLEVSDEQYF. The chain has TRBV5-1 and TRBJ2-7, with D hard to call. Germline CDR1 and CDR2: SGHRS and YFSETQ. The CDR3 has 13 residues. With 0 bases removed from V and 5 bases from J, the gap between germline ends came to 9 bases.